These 9 T cell receptor beta chains originate from one sample sequenced in a study of T cells in Graves' hyperthyroidism and ophthalmopathy. Using RNA transcripts as the source, TCR beta CDR3 regions were amplified. HTBI primers were the set used in a first-round RT-PCR of the TCR CDR3. TCRdb analysed the multiplex PCR reads with MiXCR anew, one entry per CDR3 protein. This sample has 360,000 or so distinct CDR3 sequences; about a fifth occur once, and the top ten carry roughly 3.5%. Sequenced: blood. The receptors stem from a woman younger than 30 with Graves' hyperthyroidism.

The V and J genes are TRBV11-1 and TRBJ2-2, with 9 positions matching TRBD1. Germline loops: CDR1 SGHAT, CDR2 FQDESV (reference sequence). Trimming at V came to 0 bases and at J to 0 bases, leaving 11 bases not matched to a gene. The CDR3 contains 20 residues. Written as DNA, the CDR3 is TGTGCCAGCAGCTTAGCGGGGGGCACAGGGGGCTCCGCGAACACCGGGGAGCTGTTTTTT. This gives the protein CASSLAGGTGGSANTGELFF.

This clonotype was recorded many times. The rearrangement uses TRBV7-8 and TRBJ1-5, with unresolved D. The CDR3 length is 12 residues. Trimming cost V 6 bases and J 2 bases, with 5 bases left between them. Germline V gives CDR1 SGHVS, CDR2 FQNEAQ. CDR3 DNA: TGTGCCAGCAGGTCTGGCAATCAGCCCCAGCATTTT. Its protein is CASRSGNQPQHF.

The gene calls are TRBV4-2 and TRBJ2-7; 15 nucleotides agree with TRBD2. Germline CDR1 is LGHNA and CDR2 is YNFKEQ. The trim removed 4 bases at V and 7 bases at J, leaving 8 bases unmatched. This CDR3 has 16 amino acids. The CDR3 DNA sequence: TGTGCCAGCAGCCCCGGACTAGCGGGGGGGCCAGCGGAGCAGTACTTC. Protein: CASSPGLAGGPAEQYF.

This clonotype was seen a few times. V usage is TRBV5-5 and J usage is TRBJ1-5; 11 nucleotides align to TRBD1. This CDR3 is 15 amino acids long. With 4 bases clipped from V and 7 bases from J, the junction kept 7 bases outside the gene matches. From germline, CDR1 is SGHKS and CDR2 YYEKEE (reference sequence). The CDR3 DNA follows: TGTGCCAGCAGCGCGGGACAGGGGGAAGGGCAGCCCCAGCATTTT. The encoded protein is CASSAGQGEGQPQHF.

A few counts support this clonotype. Sequence at one end of the junction differs from germline and may be a read error. This sequence joins TRBV11-2 and TRBJ2-2; TRBD1 is a possible D gene (6 bases). This CDR3 region has 15 residues. Per the germline V gene, CDR1 is SGHAT and CDR2 is FQNNGV. The CDR3, as DNA: TGTGCCAGCAGCTTAGAGGGGGCTGGCACCGGGGAGCTGTGTTTT. Its translation is CASSLEGAGTGELCF.

In this sample, this clonotype turned up many times. The V and J genes are TRBV3-1 and TRBJ1-1; TRBD1 is a possible D gene (5 bases). The CDR3 is made up of 14 amino acids. Germline CDR1 reads LGHDT; CDR2 reads YNNKEL (reference sequence). V lost 1 base, J lost 5 bases, and 11 bases lay in between. The CDR3 sequence: CASSQGAGPTEAFF. The CDR3 DNA is TGTGCCAGCAGCCAAGGGGCAGGGCCTACTGAAGCTTTCTTT.

At least ten counts were recorded for this clonotype. CDR3 sequence (DNA): TGTGCCAGCAGCTTATTAGGGACACTCGTCCCTCGGGAGCAGTACTTC. This translates into CASSLLGTLVPREQYF. V and J are TRBV11-1 and TRBJ2-7; D might be TRBD1 (6 bases). Germline loops: CDR1 SGHAT, CDR2 FQDESV (reference sequence). The CDR3 extends over 16 amino acids. Trimming pared 2 bases from V and 7 bases from J, leaving 21 bases between.

This clonotype was observed many times. This sequence joins TRBV7-2 and TRBJ2-2, with D maybe TRBD1 (7 bases). There are 18 residues in the CDR3. CDR1 is SGHTA, CDR2 FQGNSA, per germline. The ends were cut back, 1 base at V and 4 bases at J, with 19 bases in the middle. This CDR3 reads CASSLGGGQGVSTGELFF. CDR3 coding DNA: TGTGCCAGCAGCTTAGGAGGGGGGCAGGGGGTTTCCACCGGGGAGCTGTTTTTT.

This clonotype was picked up many times. The chain has TRBV9 and TRBJ2-5; 7 nucleotides line up with TRBD2. Germline V lookup: CDR1 SGDLS, CDR2 YYNGEE. This CDR3 is 15 amino acids long. Unmatched junction bases numbered 8, after V lost 4 bases and J lost 2 bases. In DNA form, the CDR3 reads TGTGCCAGCAGCCAGGCGGGTAGCGGGCAAGAGACCCAGTACTTC. Its protein is CASSQAGSGQETQYF.